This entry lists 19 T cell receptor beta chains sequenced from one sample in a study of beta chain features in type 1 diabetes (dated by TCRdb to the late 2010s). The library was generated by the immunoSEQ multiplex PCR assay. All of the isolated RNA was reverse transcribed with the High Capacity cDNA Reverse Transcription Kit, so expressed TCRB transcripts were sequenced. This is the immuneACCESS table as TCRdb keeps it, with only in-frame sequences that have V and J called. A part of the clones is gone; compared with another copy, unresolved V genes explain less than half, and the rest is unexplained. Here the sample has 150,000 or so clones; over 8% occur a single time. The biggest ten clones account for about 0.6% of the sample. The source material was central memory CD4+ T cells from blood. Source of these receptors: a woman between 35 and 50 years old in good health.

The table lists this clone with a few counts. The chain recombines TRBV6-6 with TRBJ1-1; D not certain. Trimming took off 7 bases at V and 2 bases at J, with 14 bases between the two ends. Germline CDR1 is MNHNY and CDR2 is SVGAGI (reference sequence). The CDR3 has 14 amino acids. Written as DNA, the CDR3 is TGTGCCAGCATTGGACTTGGTGGAAACACTGAAGCTTTCTTT. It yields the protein CASIGLGGNTEAFF.

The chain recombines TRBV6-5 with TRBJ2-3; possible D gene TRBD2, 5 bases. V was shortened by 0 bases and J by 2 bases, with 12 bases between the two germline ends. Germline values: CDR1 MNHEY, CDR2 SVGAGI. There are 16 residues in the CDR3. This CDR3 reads CASSYSSGSSTDTQYF. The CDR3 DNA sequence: TGTGCCAGCAGTTACTCATCGGGGTCCTCCACAGATACGCAGTATTTT.

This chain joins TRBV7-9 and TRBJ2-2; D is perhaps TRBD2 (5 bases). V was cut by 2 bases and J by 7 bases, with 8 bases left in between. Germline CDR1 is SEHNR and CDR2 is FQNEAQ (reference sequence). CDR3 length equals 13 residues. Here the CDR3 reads CASSLFEGGELFF. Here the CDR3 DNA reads TGTGCCAGCAGCTTATTTGAGGGCGGGGAGCTGTTTTTT.

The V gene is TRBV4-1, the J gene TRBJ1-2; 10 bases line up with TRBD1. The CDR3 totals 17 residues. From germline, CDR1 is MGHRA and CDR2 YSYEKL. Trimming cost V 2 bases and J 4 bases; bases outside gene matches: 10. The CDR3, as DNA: TGCGCCAGCAGCCAACCCCGACAGGGGGCAGGGGTCTATGGCTACACCTTC. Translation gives CASSQPRQGAGVYGYTF.

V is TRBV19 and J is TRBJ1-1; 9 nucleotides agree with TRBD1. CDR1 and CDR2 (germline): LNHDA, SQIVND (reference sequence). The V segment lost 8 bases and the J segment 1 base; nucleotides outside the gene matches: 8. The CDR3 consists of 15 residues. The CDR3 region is CASPRTGVENTEAFF. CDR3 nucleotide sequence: TGTGCCAGTCCCCGGACAGGGGTGGAGAACACTGAAGCTTTCTTT.

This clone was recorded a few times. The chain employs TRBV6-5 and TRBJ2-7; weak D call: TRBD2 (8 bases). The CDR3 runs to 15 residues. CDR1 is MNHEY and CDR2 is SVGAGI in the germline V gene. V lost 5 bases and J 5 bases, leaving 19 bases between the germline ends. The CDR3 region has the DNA TGTGCCAGCAGTCGGGAGGGGGCGGAGATTCACGAGCAGTACTTC. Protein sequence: CASSREGAEIHEQYF.

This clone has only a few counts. DNA of the CDR3: TGTGCCAGCAGCTTAGGGCGGGGAACCGGGGAGCTGTTTTTT. It codes for CASSLGRGTGELFF. The chain combines TRBV28 with TRBJ2-2; D is perhaps TRBD2 (6 bases). This CDR3 comprises 14 residues. V lost 6 bases, J lost 5 bases, and 13 bases lay in between. The V gene's germline CDR1 is MDHEN and CDR2 SYDVKM.

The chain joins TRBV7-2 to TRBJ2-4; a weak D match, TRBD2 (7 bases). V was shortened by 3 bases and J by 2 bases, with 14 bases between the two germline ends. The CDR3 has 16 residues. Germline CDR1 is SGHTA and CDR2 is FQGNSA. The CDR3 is CASSFGGGGPKNIQYF. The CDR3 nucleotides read TGTGCCAGCAGCTTCGGAGGGGGGGGACCCAAAAACATTCAGTACTTC.

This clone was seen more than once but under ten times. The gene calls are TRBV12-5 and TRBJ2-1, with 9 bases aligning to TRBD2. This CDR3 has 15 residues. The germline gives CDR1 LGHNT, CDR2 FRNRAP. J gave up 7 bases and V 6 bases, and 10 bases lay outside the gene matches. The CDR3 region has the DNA TGTGCTAGTGGCCCAATAGCGGGGGCAAAGAATGAGCAGTTCTTC. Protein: CASGPIAGAKNEQFF.

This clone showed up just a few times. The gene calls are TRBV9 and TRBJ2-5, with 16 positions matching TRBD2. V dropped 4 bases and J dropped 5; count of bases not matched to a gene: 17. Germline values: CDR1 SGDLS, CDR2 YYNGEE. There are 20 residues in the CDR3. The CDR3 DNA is TGTGCCAGCAGCCAAGATATCGGGGGACTAGCGGGGGGGCCCCGTGAGACCCAGTACTTC. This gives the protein CASSQDIGGLAGGPRETQYF.

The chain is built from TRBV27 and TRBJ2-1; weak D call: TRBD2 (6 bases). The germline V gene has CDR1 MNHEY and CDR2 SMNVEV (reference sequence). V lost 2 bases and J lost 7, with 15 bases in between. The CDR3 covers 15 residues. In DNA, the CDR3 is TGTGCCAGCAGTTTAAGGCGGGGTCCTGCGAATGAGCAGTTCTTC. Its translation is CASSLRRGPANEQFF.

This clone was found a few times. CDR3 coding DNA: TGCGCCAGCAGCTGGGGACCGGGACTAGATTTGGAGACCCAGTACTTC. This encodes CASSWGPGLDLETQYF. This chain links TRBV5-1 with TRBJ2-5, with 8 bases matching TRBD2. The V gene's germline CDR1 is SGHRS and CDR2 YFSETQ. The CDR3 contains 16 residues. After removal of 3 bases from V and 5 bases from J, the junction contained 12 bases not matched to a gene.

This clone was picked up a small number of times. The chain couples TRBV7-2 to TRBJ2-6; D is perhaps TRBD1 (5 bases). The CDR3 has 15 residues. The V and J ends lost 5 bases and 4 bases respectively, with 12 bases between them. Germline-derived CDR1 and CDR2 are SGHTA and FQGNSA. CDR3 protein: CASSQETAGANVLTF. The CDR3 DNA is TGTGCCAGCAGCCAAGAGACAGCCGGGGCCAACGTCCTGACTTTC.

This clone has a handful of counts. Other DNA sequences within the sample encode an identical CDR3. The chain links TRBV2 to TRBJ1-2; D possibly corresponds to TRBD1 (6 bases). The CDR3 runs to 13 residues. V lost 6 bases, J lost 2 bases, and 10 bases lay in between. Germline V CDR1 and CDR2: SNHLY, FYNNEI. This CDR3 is CASSPQGNYGYTF. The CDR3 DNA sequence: TGTGCCAGCAGCCCACAGGGCAACTATGGCTACACCTTC.

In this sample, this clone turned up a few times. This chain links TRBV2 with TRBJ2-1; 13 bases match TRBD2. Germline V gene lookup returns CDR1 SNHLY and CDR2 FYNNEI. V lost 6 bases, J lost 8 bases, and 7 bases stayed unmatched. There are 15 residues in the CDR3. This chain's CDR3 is CASRITSGGADEQFF. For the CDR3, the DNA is TGTGCCAGCAGGATAACTAGCGGGGGGGCCGATGAGCAGTTCTTC.

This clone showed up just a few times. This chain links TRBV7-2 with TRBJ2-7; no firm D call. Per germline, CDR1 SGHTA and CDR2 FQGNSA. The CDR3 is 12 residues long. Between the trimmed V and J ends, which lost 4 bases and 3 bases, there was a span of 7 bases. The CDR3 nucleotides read TGTGCCAGCAGCTCCGACAACTACGAGCAGTACTTC. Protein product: CASSSDNYEQYF.

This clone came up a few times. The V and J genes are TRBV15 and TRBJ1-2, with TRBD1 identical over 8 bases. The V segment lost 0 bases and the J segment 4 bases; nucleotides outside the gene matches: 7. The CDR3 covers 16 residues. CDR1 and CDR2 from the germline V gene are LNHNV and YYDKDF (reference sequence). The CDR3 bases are TGTGCCACCAGCAGAGATTTTGGACAGGGTCGCTATGGCTACACCTTC. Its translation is CATSRDFGQGRYGYTF.

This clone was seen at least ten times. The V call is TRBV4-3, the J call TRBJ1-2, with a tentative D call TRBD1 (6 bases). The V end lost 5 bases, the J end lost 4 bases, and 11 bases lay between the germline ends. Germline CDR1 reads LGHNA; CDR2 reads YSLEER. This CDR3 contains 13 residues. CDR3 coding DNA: TGCGCCAGCAGCAAGGACAGACCCTATGGCTACACCTTC. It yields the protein CASSKDRPYGYTF.

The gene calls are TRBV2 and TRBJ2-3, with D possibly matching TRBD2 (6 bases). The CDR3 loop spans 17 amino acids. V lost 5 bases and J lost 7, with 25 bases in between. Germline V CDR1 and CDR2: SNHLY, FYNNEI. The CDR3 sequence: CASSIIKPGLTANTQYF. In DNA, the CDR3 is TGTGCCAGCAGTATAATTAAACCGGGACTTACAGCAAATACGCAGTATTTT.